Listed below are T cell receptor beta chains from one sample, sequenced in a study of beta chain features in type 1 diabetes. Here immunoSEQ multiplex PCR was the method, and the copy in TCRdb shows in-frame clones only, minus some. The sample lists around 26,000 clones; 55% to 70% were seen once. Sequenced input: stem cell memory CD4+ T cells from blood. These TCRs come from a woman aged 35 to 49 with type 1 diabetes. The CDR3 runs from the conserved cysteine through the conserved F or W. D genes are given only for firm matches. Only some rows state a clone size, as once, few, many or a class for expanded clones.

d_gene	j_gene	abundance	v_gene	CDR3nt	CDR3aa
TRBD1	TRBJ1-2	few	TRBV7-9	TGTGCCAGCAGCCCGACAGGGGACTATGGCTACACCTTC	CASSPTGDYGYTF
NA	TRBJ2-7	NA	TRBV19	TGTGCCAGTAGTTCGGCGGACTTAAGTCTCTACGAGCAGTACTTC	CASSSADLSLYEQYF
TRBD2	TRBJ2-7	NA	TRBV7-2	TGTGCCAGCAGCACAGACGTTAGCGGGGGTTACTACGAGCAGTACTTC	CASSTDVSGGYYEQYF
TRBD1	TRBJ1-2	NA	TRBV7-9	TGTGCCAGCAGCCCTATGACAGGGGGGAATGGCTACACCTTC	CASSPMTGGNGYTF
NA	TRBJ2-6	NA	TRBV5-4	TGTGCCAGCAGCTTGGGGCTCTCTGGAGCTGGGGCCAACGTCCTGACTTTC	CASSLGLSGAGANVLTF
TRBD2	TRBJ2-2	NA	TRBV5-1	TGCGCCAGCAGCGGGGGACTAGCGGGAGTTGACACCGGGGAGCTGTTTTTT	CASSGGLAGVDTGELFF
TRBD1	TRBJ2-3	NA	TRBV18	TGTGCCAGCTCACCTTGGGACAGTGGAAGGGATACGCAGTATTTT	CASSPWDSGRDTQYF
TRBD1	TRBJ1-1	NA	TRBV4-3	TGCGCCAGCAGCCAAGAGGGGGACAGGGGGAACACTGAAGCTTTCTTT	CASSQEGDRGNTEAFF
NA	TRBJ2-4	few	TRBV28	TGTGCCAGCAGTTTAAGACTGCCGGAGGGCATTCAGTACTTC	CASSLRLPEGIQYF
NA	TRBJ2-7	NA	TRBV27	TGTGCCAGCAGTTTAAACAGGGACGCCTACGAGCAGTACTTC	CASSLNRDAYEQYF
NA	TRBJ2-4	once	TRBV6-5	TGTGCCAGCAGTTCCCGTACAGGAAAAGGGGACATTCAGTACTTC	CASSSRTGKGDIQYF
TRBD1	TRBJ1-1	NA	TRBV10-1	TGCGCCAGCACCCGGGGACAGCGGAATGGGGGAGAAGCTTTCTTT	CASTRGQRNGGEAFF
NA	TRBJ2-1	NA	TRBV7-2	TGTGCCAGCAGCTTAAGAGAAGGGACTCCGCAGTTCTTC	CASSLREGTPQFF
TRBD2	TRBJ2-5	few	TRBV5-7	TGTGCCAGCAGCTTCCCGACTAGCGTGGAGACCCAGTACTTC	CASSFPTSVETQYF
TRBD1	TRBJ2-7	few	TRBV4-3	TGCGCCAGCAGCCAGGACAGGGACGAGCAGTACTTC	CASSQDRDEQYF
NA	TRBJ1-6	few	TRBV14	TGTGCCAGCAGCCCCGCCTGGGGGCAGGGATCACCCCTCCACTTT	CASSPAWGQGSPLHF
NA	TRBJ2-4	NA	TRBV4-3	TGCGCCAGCAGCCAAGAATTTTCCCTAGCCGGTAAAAACATTCAGTACTTC	CASSQEFSLAGKNIQYF
TRBD1	TRBJ1-1	NA	TRBV4-2	TGTGCCAGCAGCCAAGGACAGGGGAATATTTGGAACACTGAAGCTTTCTTT	CASSQGQGNIWNTEAFF
TRBD1	TRBJ1-4	NA	TRBV5-1	TGCGCCAGCAGCGCACGACAGGGGGGTGAAAAACTGGTTTTT	CASSARQGGEKLVF
TRBD1	TRBJ2-1	NA	TRBV7-9	TGTGCCAGCACGACAGGGGATCTCTCCTACAATGAGCAGTTCTTC	CASTTGDLSYNEQFF
NA	TRBJ2-5	NA	TRBV4-2	TGTGCCAGCAGCCAAGAAGCCAACGTCCAAGAGACCCAGTACTTC	CASSQEANVQETQYF
TRBD2	TRBJ2-1	NA	TRBV6-6	TGTGCCAGCAGTCGGCTAGCGGGGGTACACAATGAGCAGTTCTTC	CASSRLAGVHNEQFF
NA	TRBJ1-2	few	TRBV4-1	TGCGCCAGCAGCCAAGATCCCAGCAGGGGAAGATACACCTTC	CASSQDPSRGRYTF
TRBD1	TRBJ1-2	NA	TRBV5-1	TGCGCCAGCAGCTCCCAGACAGGGACTAACTATGGCTACACCTTC	CASSSQTGTNYGYTF
TRBD1	TRBJ2-1	once	TRBV19	TGTGCCAGTAGTCGGGGACAGGGCCTATATAGCTCCTACAATGAGCAGTTCTTC	CASSRGQGLYSSYNEQFF
NA	TRBJ1-5	NA	TRBV28	TGTGCCAGCAGTCGGACAGTTCGTCAGCCCCAGCATTTT	CASSRTVRQPQHF
TRBD1	TRBJ2-3	NA	TRBV11-3	TGTGCCAGCAGCTCGGGACAGGGAGGACCAGATACGCAGTATTTT	CASSSGQGGPDTQYF
TRBD1	TRBJ1-1	few	TRBV29-1	TGCAGCGCTACCCCGGGACAGGGGGCATACACTGAAGCTTTCTTT	CSATPGQGAYTEAFF
TRBD1	TRBJ1-6	once	TRBV7-8	TGTGCCAGCAGCATGCCGGGACAGCCTCATGGATCACCCCTCCACTTT	CASSMPGQPHGSPLHF
TRBD1	TRBJ2-7	NA	TRBV7-9	TGTGCCAGCAGCCAGGCTCCGGGACAGGGTTCCTACGAGCAGTACTTC	CASSQAPGQGSYEQYF
TRBD1	TRBJ1-4	few	TRBV6-5	TGTGCCAGCAGCGTCACAGGGGTAGTCGGCGAAAAACTGTTTTTT	CASSVTGVVGEKLFF
NA	TRBJ2-1	NA	TRBV11-1	TGTGCCAGCAGCGTAAGCGAGGACAACTACAATGAGCAGTTCTTC	CASSVSEDNYNEQFF
NA	TRBJ1-2	NA	TRBV6-5	TGTGCCACCACCCTTGGAGGACGTAACTATGGCTACACCTTC	CATTLGGRNYGYTF
TRBD1	TRBJ2-7	NA	TRBV9	TGTGCCAGCAGCCCAACAGGGGGCGAGCAGTACTTC	CASSPTGGEQYF
NA	TRBJ2-7	NA	TRBV28	TGTGCCAGCAGTTTATCTACTGCTAGCTCCTACGAGCAGTACTTC	CASSLSTASSYEQYF
TRBD1	TRBJ1-1	NA	TRBV20-1	TGCAGTGCTAGCGGGACAGGGAGGACTTTCTTT	CSASGTGRTFF
NA	TRBJ1-6	NA	TRBV25-1	TGTGCCAGCAGAATTAGTTCGAGTTCACCCCTCCACTTT	CASRISSSSPLHF
NA	TRBJ1-4	NA	TRBV7-8	TGTGCCAGCAGCGGTTTACAGGGATGGGAAAAACTGTTTTTT	CASSGLQGWEKLFF
NA	TRBJ1-1	NA	TRBV6-6	TGTGCCAGCAGTTACTTCCAGAACACTGAAGCTTTCTTT	CASSYFQNTEAFF
TRBD2	TRBJ2-2	NA	TRBV2	TGTGCCACCCAGCGGACTAGCGGAGGGGCCGGGGAGCTGTTTTTT	CATQRTSGGAGELFF
NA	TRBJ1-3	NA	TRBV9	TGTGCCAGCAGCGTAGGAGGGACATTCGGAAACACCATATATTTT	CASSVGGTFGNTIYF
TRBD2	TRBJ2-1	NA	TRBV28	TGTGCCAGCAGAACCCGAGGGACTAGCGGCGCCCTAGGGAATGAGCAGTTCTTC	CASRTRGTSGALGNEQFF
NA	TRBJ1-5	NA	TRBV7-9	TGTGCCAGCAGCCAAGCGGGGGCTGGAGATCAGCCCCAGCATTTT	CASSQAGAGDQPQHF
TRBD2	TRBJ2-5	NA	TRBV2	TGTGCCAGCAGTACAGGACTAGCGGGGGGCCGGGAGCAAGAGACCCAGTACTTC	CASSTGLAGGREQETQYF
NA	TRBJ1-6	NA	TRBV7-9	TGTGCCAGCAGTACGGGAGTTAATTCACCCCTCCACTTT	CASSTGVNSPLHF
NA	TRBJ2-5	few	TRBV7-2	TGTGCCAGCAGCTTATTACCTTCAGGGGCTGAGACCCAGTACTTC	CASSLLPSGAETQYF
TRBD1	TRBJ1-5	NA	TRBV2	TGTGCCAGCAGTAAGGACAGGGCTCAGCCCCAGCATTTT	CASSKDRAQPQHF
NA	TRBJ1-1	NA	TRBV2	TGTGCCAGCAGTGATTTGAGGGACACTGAAGCTTTCTTT	CASSDLRDTEAFF
TRBD1	TRBJ1-5	few	TRBV6-6	TGTGCCAGCAGCCCCGGGGACAGGGATACCAATCAGCCCCAGCATTTT	CASSPGDRDTNQPQHF
TRBD2	TRBJ2-1	NA	TRBV4-2	TGTGCCAGCAGCCAAGGGACTAGCGGGAATTACAATGAGCAGTTCTTC	CASSQGTSGNYNEQFF
NA	TRBJ2-1	NA	TRBV19	TGTGCCAGTAACCGGGACACATCCTACAATGAGCAGTTCTTC	CASNRDTSYNEQFF